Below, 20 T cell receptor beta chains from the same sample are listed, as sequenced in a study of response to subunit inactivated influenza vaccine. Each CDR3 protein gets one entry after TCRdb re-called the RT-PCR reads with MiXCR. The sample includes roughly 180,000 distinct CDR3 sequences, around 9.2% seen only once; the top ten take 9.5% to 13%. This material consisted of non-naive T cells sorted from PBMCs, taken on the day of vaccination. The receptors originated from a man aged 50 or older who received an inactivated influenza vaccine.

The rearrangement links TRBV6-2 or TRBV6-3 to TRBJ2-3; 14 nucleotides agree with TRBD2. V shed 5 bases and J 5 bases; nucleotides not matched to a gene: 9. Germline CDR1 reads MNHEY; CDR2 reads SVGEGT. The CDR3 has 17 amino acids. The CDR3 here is CASSPGLAGVFKDTQYF. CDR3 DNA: TGTGCCAGCAGTCCGGGACTAGCGGGAGTTTTCAAAGATACGCAGTATTTT.

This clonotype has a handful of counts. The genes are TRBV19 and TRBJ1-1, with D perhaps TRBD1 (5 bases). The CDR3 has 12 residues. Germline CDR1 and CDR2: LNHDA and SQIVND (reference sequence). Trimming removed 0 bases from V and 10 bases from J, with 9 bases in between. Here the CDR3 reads CASSIDRVGAFF. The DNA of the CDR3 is TGTGCCAGTAGTATAGACAGGGTGGGAGCTTTCTTT. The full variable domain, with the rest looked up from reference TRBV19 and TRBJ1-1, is DGGITQSPKYLFRKEGQNVTLSCEQNLNHDAMYWYRQDPGQGLRLIYYSQIVNDFQKGDIAEGYSVSREKKESFPLTVTSAQKNPTAFYLCASSIDRVGAFFGQGTRLTVV.

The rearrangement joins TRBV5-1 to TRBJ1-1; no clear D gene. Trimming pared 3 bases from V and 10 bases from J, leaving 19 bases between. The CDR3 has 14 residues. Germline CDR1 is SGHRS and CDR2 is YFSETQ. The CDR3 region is CASSYSTAEEGAFF. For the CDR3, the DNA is TGCGCCAGCAGCTATTCTACAGCGGAGGAGGGAGCTTTCTTT.

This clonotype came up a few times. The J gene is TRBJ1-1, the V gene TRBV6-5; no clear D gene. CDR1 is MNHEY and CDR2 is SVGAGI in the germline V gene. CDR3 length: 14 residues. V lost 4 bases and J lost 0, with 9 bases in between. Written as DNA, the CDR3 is TGTGCCAGCAGTTCTACGTCAATGAACACTGAAGCTTTCTTT. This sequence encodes CASSSTSMNTEAFF.

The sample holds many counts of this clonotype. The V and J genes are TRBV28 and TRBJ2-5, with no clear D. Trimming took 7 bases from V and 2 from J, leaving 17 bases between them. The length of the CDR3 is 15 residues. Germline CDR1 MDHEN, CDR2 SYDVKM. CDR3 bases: TGTGCCAGCACTACCCGGGCTTCCTTTCAAGAGACCCAGTACTTC. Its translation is CASTTRASFQETQYF. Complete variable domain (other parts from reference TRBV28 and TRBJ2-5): DVKVTQSSRYLVKRTGEKVFLECVQDMDHENMFWYRQDPGLGLRLIYFSYDVKMKEKGDIPEGYSVSREKKERFSLILESASTNQTSMYLCASTTRASFQETQYFGPGTRLLVL.

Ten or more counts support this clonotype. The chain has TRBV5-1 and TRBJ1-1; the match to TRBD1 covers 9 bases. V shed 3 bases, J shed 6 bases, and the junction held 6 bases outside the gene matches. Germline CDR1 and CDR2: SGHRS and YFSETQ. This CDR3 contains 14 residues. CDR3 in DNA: TGCGCCAGCAGCTCTACAGGGGGCGCGGCTGAAGCTTTCTTT. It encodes CASSSTGGAAEAFF.

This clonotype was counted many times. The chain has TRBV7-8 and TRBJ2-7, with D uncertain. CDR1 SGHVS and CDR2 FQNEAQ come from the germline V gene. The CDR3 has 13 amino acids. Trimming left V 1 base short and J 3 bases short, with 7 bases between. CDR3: CASSLVSIYEQYF. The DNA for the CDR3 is TGTGCCAGCAGCTTAGTCTCTATCTACGAGCAGTACTTC.

For the CDR3, the DNA is TGTGCCAGCAGCGTAGAAAGCGGAGGACCTTACGAGCAGTACTTC. Protein sequence: CASSVESGGPYEQYF. This chain links TRBV9 with TRBJ2-7, with a tentative D call TRBD2 (5 bases). The CDR3 is 15 amino acids. The germline CDR1 and CDR2 sequences are SGDLS and YYNGEE. The V gene lost 0 bases and the J gene lost 4 bases, with 14 bases spanning the gap. Supplemented by reference TRBV9 and TRBJ2-7, the full variable domain reads DSGVTQTPKHLITATGQRVTLRCSPRSGDLSVYWYQQSLDQGLQFLIQYYNGEERAKGNILERFSAQQFPDLHSELNLSSLELGDSALYFCASSVESGGPYEQYFGPGTRLTVT.

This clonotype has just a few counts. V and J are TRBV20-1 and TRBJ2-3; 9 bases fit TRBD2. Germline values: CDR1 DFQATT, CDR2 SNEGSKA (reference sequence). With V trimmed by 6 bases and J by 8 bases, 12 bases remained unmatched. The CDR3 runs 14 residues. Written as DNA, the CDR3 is TGCAGTGCAAACCCTAGCGGGGTACGGACTACGCAGTATTTT. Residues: CSANPSGVRTTQYF.

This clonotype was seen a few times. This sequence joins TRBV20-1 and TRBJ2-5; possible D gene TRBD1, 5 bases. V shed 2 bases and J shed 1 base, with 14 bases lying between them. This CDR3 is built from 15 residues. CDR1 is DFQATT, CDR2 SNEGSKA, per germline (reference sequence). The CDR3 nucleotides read TGCAGTGCTAGAAAGATTGGGGCTCCCCAAGAGACCCAGTACTTC. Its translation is CSARKIGAPQETQYF.

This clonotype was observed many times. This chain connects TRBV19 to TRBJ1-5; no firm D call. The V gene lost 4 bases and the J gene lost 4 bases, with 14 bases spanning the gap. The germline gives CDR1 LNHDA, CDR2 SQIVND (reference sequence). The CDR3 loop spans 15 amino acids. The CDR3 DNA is TGTGCCAGTAGTACGCGGGGTAGTGGAAATCAGCCCCAGCATTTT. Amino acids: CASSTRGSGNQPQHF.

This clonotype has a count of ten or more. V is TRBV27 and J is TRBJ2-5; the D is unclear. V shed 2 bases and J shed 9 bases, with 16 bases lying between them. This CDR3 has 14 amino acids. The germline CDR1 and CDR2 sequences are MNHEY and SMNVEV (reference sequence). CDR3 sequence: CASSLRHPQRPQYF. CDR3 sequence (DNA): TGTGCCAGCAGTTTAAGGCACCCCCAAAGGCCCCAGTACTTC.

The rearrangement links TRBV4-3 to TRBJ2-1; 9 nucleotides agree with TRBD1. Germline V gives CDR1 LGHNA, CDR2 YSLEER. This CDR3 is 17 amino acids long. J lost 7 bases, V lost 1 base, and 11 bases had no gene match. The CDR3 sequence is CASSQVAGQGHGNEQFF. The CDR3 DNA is TGCGCCAGCAGCCAAGTCGCCGGACAGGGGCACGGGAATGAGCAGTTCTTC.

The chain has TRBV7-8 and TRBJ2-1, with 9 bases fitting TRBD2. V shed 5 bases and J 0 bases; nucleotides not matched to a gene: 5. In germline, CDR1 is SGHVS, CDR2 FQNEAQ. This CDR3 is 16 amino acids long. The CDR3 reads CASSEGLALSYNEQFF. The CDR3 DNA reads TGTGCCAGCAGCGAGGGACTAGCACTCTCCTACAATGAGCAGTTCTTC.

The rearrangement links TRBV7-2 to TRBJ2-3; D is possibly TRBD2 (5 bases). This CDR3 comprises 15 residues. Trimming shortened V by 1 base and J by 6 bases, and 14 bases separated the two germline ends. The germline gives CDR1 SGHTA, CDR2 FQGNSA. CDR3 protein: CASSLDGLRGDTQYF. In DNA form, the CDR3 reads TGTGCCAGCAGCTTAGATGGCCTCAGAGGGGATACGCAGTATTTT.

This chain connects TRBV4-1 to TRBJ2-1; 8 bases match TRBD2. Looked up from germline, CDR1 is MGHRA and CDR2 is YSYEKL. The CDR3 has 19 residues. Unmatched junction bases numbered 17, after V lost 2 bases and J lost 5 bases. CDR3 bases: TGCGCCAGCAGCCAAATAGGGGTTAACCGGGGGGGACTACACAATGAGCAGTTCTTC. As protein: CASSQIGVNRGGLHNEQFF.

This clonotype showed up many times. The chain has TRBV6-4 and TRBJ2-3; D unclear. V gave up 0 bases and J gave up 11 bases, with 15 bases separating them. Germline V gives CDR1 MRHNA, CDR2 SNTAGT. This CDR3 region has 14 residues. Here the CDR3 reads CASSDSDGFQGQYF. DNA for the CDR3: TGTGCCAGCAGTGACTCCGATGGGTTCCAAGGGCAGTATTTT.

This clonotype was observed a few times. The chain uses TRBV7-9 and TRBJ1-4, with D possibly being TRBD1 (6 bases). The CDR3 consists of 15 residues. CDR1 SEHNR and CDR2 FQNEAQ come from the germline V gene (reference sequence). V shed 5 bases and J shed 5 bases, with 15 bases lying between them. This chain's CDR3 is CASSPPGDPNEKLFF. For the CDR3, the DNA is TGTGCCAGCAGCCCACCAGGGGACCCAAATGAAAAACTGTTTTTT.

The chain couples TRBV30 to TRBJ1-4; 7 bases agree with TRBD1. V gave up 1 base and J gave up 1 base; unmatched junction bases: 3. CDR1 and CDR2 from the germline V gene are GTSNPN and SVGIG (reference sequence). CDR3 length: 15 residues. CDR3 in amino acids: CAWSEGTVTNEKLFF. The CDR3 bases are TGTGCCTGGAGTGAGGGGACAGTAACTAATGAAAAACTGTTTTTT. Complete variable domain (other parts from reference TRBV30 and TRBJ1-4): SQTIHQWPATLVQPVGSPLSLECTVEGTSNPNLYWYRQAAGRGLQLLFYSVGIGQISSEVPQNLSASRPQDRQFILSSKKLLLSDSGFYLCAWSEGTVTNEKLFFGSGTQLSVL.

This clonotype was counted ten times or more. CDR3 sequence reads: CSVVGARGQPQHF. The CDR3 bases are TGCAGCGTTGTAGGGGCCCGCGGTCAGCCCCAGCATTTT. This sequence joins TRBV29-1 and TRBJ1-5; tentative D call: TRBD1 (5 bases). Per the germline V gene, CDR1 is SQVTM and CDR2 is ANQGSEA. Trimming took off 4 bases at V and 6 bases at J, with 13 bases between the two ends. The CDR3 extends over 13 amino acids.